Sequencing of this TCR beta chain was carried out in a study of T cell clonality in common variable immunodeficiency. With regard to this clone: Its antigen remains unidentified. The missing CDR3 end, 3 residues past where the read stops, is filled in from the germline J gene.

Study conclusions and caveats: Shared TCRbeta clones were fewer between CVID subjects than controls. CVID subjects had higher TCRbeta clonality than healthy controls, most marked in about a third. Fewer deletions and N-nucleotide insertions were reportedly seen in common variable immunodeficiency TCR beta sequences.

Some clones are missing from TCRdb's copy, which holds only in-frame ones; the method was immunoSEQ multiplex PCR. The sample contains 50,000 to 60,000 clones, none of them singletons. This CDR3 region has 19 residues. CDR1 and CDR2 from the germline V gene are SGHRS and YFSETQ. The V gene end was trimmed by 0 bases and the J gene end by 3 bases; junction bases not matched to a gene: 18. This clonotype originated in a person aged 18-69 years in good health. This sequence joins TRBV5-1 and TRBJ2-7, with 7 nucleotides matching TRBD1. Sequenced material: peripheral blood mononuclear cells. The CDR3 DNA, read in part, is TGCGCCAGCAGCTTGGAGGCGGACAGGTGGGGTTTTAATATCTACGAG. This gives the protein CASSLEADRWGFNIYE. The full CDR3 sequence reads CASSLEADRWGFNIYEQYF.